These T cell receptor beta chains were read from a single sample in a study of T cells in Graves' hyperthyroidism and ophthalmopathy. TCRdb redid the calling of the multiplex PCR reads with MiXCR, one entry per CDR3 protein. The sample contains 480,000 or so distinct CDR3 sequences, approximately 15% of which appear only once. The sequencing sample was made of blood. These receptors were collected from a woman between 18 and 30 years old with Graves' hyperthyroidism. The CDR3 runs from the conserved cysteine through the conserved F or W. Each record gives: clone size, V gene, D gene, J gene, CDR3 DNA, CDR3 protein. A D gene is named only where the DNA matches it firmly. Expanded clones are given a class, and other clones once, few, many or no size at all.

size: many; V: TRBV9; D: TRBD1; J: TRBJ2-7; DNA: TGTGCCAGCAGCGTAGATGGACAGGGGAGGGCGGAGCAGTACTTC; CDR3: CASSVDGQGRAEQYF
size: NA; V: TRBV20-1; D: TRBD1; J: TRBJ1-2; DNA: TGCAGTGCTAGGGGGACAGGGGGCGGAGGCTATGGCTACACCTTC; CDR3: CSARGTGGGGYGYTF
size: many; V: TRBV6-2/TRBV6-3; D: TRBD1; J: TRBJ1-1; DNA: TGTGCCAGCAGTTGGTGGACAGGAACTGAAGCTTTCTTT; CDR3: CASSWWTGTEAFF
size: NA; V: TRBV19; D: NA; J: TRBJ1-1; DNA: TGTGCCAGTAGCCCCGGAGGCCCGACAGCTTTCTTT; CDR3: CASSPGGPTAFF
size: few; V: TRBV6-1; D: NA; J: TRBJ1-4; DNA: TGTGCCAGCAGTGACGCAGGGCCCTACGAAAAACTGTTTTTT; CDR3: CASSDAGPYEKLFF
size: many; V: TRBV11-2; D: TRBD2; J: TRBJ2-1; DNA: TGTGCCAGCAGCCTGGCGGGGAGCGGGAGTTATGAGCAGTTCTTC; CDR3: CASSLAGSGSYEQFF
size: NA; V: TRBV7-3; D: TRBD2; J: TRBJ2-5; DNA: TGTGCCAGCAGCTTAACGGGGCTAGCGGGAGAGACCCAGTACTTC; CDR3: CASSLTGLAGETQYF
size: many; V: TRBV5-1; D: TRBD2; J: TRBJ2-1; DNA: TGCGCCAGCAGCTTGGAGCGGGGGGTTGGGAATGAGCAGTTCTTC; CDR3: CASSLERGVGNEQFF
size: NA; V: TRBV18; D: NA; J: TRBJ2-7; DNA: TGTGCCAGCGCCCAGGGGGGCCGCTCCTACAATGAGCAGTACTTC; CDR3: CASAQGGRSYNEQYF
size: many; V: TRBV6-1; D: TRBD1; J: TRBJ2-7; DNA: TGTGCCAGCAGTCGGACAGGGCGCGAGCAGTACTTC; CDR3: CASSRTGREQYF
size: many; V: TRBV24-1; D: NA; J: TRBJ1-1; DNA: TGTGCCACCACGGGGGAGGGGAACACTGAAGCTTTCTTT; CDR3: CATTGEGNTEAFF